A single sample gave rise to the 14 T cell receptor beta chains below, sequenced in a study of shared clonotypes between healthy human individuals. Sequencing used immunoSEQ multiplex PCR; TCRdb keeps in-frame clones, though not all of them. The table shows some 1.1 million clones, with 77% occurring only once. Sequencing was carried out using memory CD4+ T cells from PBMCs. Regarding subset: CD45RA-negative fraction. The origin of the receptors is a man younger than 35 in good health. Some clones in this sample may be carry-over from other donors' samples.

The rearrangement links TRBV6-1 to TRBJ1-4, with unresolved D. CDR1 and CDR2 from the germline V gene are MNHNS and SASEGT. Trimming removed 7 bases at V and 2 bases at J, with 11 bases between. The CDR3 runs to 14 residues. In DNA form, the CDR3 reads TGTGCCAGCATTAGCGGGTCTACTAATGAAAAACTGTTTTTT. Protein product: CASISGSTNEKLFF.

This clone was found a few times. V is TRBV11-2 and J is TRBJ1-1; D gene uncertain. The germline V and J ends were trimmed by 0 bases and 1 base, with 9 bases remaining between them. Germline CDR1 SGHAT, CDR2 FQNNGV. This CDR3 is built from 15 residues. CDR3 in DNA: TGTGCCAGCAGCTTAGATCTGCTTCAGAACACTGAAGCTTTCTTT. Its protein product is CASSLDLLQNTEAFF.

The gene calls are TRBV7-9 and TRBJ2-7; 10 positions match TRBD1. V lost 5 bases, J lost 1 base, and 5 bases stayed unmatched. Germline loops: CDR1 SEHNR, CDR2 FQNEAQ (reference sequence). The CDR3 has 15 residues. CDR3 bases: TGTGCCAGCAGCCTGAGGGGACAGGGGTCCTACGAGCAGTACTTC. It specifies CASSLRGQGSYEQYF.

This clone was observed a handful of times. V usage is TRBV30 and J usage is TRBJ1-5, with 8 nucleotides matching TRBD1. Germline V CDR1 and CDR2: GTSNPN, SVGIG (reference sequence). Germline trimming cut 0 bases from V and 5 bases from J; bases unmatched to any gene: 9. The CDR3 spans 16 residues. CDR3 coding DNA: TGTGCCTGGAGTGTATTATCCGGGACAGGTGATCAGCCCCAGCATTTT. Translated, it gives CAWSVLSGTGDQPQHF.

V and J are TRBV10-3 and TRBJ2-3, with a possible D match to TRBD1 (7 bases). The V end was cut by 2 bases, the J end by 1 base, with 10 bases between. Germline CDR1 is ENHRY and CDR2 is SYGVKD. The CDR3 is 15 residues long. The CDR3 DNA sequence: TGTGCCATCAGTGAGCAGGGGGGAGGCACAGATACGCAGTATTTT. Its protein product is CAISEQGGGTDTQYF.

This clone was recorded at least ten times. V is TRBV30 and J is TRBJ2-1, with 13 bases identical to TRBD2. With 5 bases clipped from V and 11 bases from J, the junction kept 3 bases outside the gene matches. The germline gives CDR1 GTSNPN, CDR2 SVGIG (reference sequence). The CDR3 has 12 residues. The CDR3 nucleotides read TGTGCCTGGGGGGGGACTAGCGGGAAGCAGTTCTTC. Its protein is CAWGGTSGKQFF.

In DNA form, the CDR3 reads TGTGCCAGCAAGAGGGCTGCGCCCTACGAGCAGTACTTC. Its translation: CASKRAAPYEQYF. This chain uses TRBV28 with TRBJ2-7, with a possible D match to TRBD2 (5 bases). This CDR3 is 13 amino acids long. Germline CDR1 MDHEN, CDR2 SYDVKM. Trimming left V 7 bases short and J 2 bases short, with 12 bases between.

This chain links TRBV7-2 with TRBJ2-3, with 7 bases fitting TRBD1. Germline V gene lookup returns CDR1 SGHTA and CDR2 FQGNSA. V lost 5 bases to trimming and J lost 6 bases; unmatched junction nucleotides: 8. CDR3 length: 14 residues. The CDR3 protein is CASSPITGADTQYF. For the CDR3, the DNA is TGTGCCAGCAGCCCTATCACAGGGGCCGATACGCAGTATTTT.

The chain is built from TRBV6-5 and TRBJ2-7; 7 bases line up with TRBD2. The germline gives CDR1 MNHEY, CDR2 SVGAGI. This CDR3 comprises 15 residues. With V trimmed by 6 bases and J by 2 bases, 10 bases remained unmatched. CDR3 protein: CASSRGLVQTYEQYF. The CDR3 bases are TGTGCCAGCAGCCGCGGACTAGTTCAAACCTACGAGCAGTACTTC.

This clone appeared a single time. The rearrangement uses TRBV7-9 and TRBJ2-1; 7 nucleotides match TRBD2. This CDR3 has 13 amino acids. Germline V lookup: CDR1 SEHNR, CDR2 FQNEAQ (reference sequence). The V gene end was trimmed by 5 bases and the J gene end by 4 bases; junction bases not matched to a gene: 2. Here the CDR3 DNA reads TGTGCCAGCAGCGCGGGAGCTTACAATGAGCAGTTCTTC. It specifies CASSAGAYNEQFF.

The rearrangement uses TRBV30 and TRBJ1-2, with D possibly being TRBD1 (5 bases). Trimming took 2 bases from V and 4 from J, leaving 8 bases between them. CDR3 length: 12 residues. CDR1 GTSNPN and CDR2 SVGIG come from the germline V gene (reference sequence). The CDR3 spells CAWSKGSYGYTF. The CDR3 coding sequence is TGTGCCTGGAGTAAGGGGAGCTATGGCTACACCTTC.

The chain is built from TRBV4-3 and TRBJ1-1; D gene ambiguous. Germline V gene lookup returns CDR1 LGHNA and CDR2 YSLEER. The CDR3 extends over 15 amino acids. With 0 bases removed from V and 6 bases from J, the gap between germline ends came to 14 bases. The DNA for the CDR3 is TGCGCCAGCAGCCAAGAAACGACCGCATCCGCTGAAGCTTTCTTT. Its translation: CASSQETTASAEAFF.

The rearrangement links TRBV4-1 to TRBJ2-7; possible D gene TRBD2, 6 bases. There are 14 residues in the CDR3. V was pared by 8 bases and J by 3 bases, with 17 bases between. The germline gives CDR1 MGHRA, CDR2 YSYEKL. The CDR3 bases are TGCGCCAGCCGCTCGGTGGGAGGTCACTACGAGCAGTACTTC. Protein: CASRSVGGHYEQYF.

This clone was seen just once. This chain uses TRBV5-1 with TRBJ1-4; no clear D gene. This CDR3 spans 14 amino acids. Per germline, CDR1 SGHRS and CDR2 YFSETQ. Trimming pared 2 bases from V and 5 bases from J, leaving 10 bases between. CDR3: CASSLGSLNEKLFF. The CDR3 bases are TGCGCCAGCAGCTTAGGCAGCCTGAATGAAAAACTGTTTTTT.